This is a list of T cell receptor beta chains from one sample in a study of T-cell memory formation after mild COVID-19. TCRdb ran MiXCR on the 5' RACE reads and lists one entry per CDR3 protein. The sample includes around 310,000 distinct CDR3 sequences, about a sixth of them seen just once. The specimen sequenced was PBMCs or a T cell subset sorted from them (not recorded which). The receptors were gathered from a man aged 18 to 29 who had mild COVID-19 (a few samples of this study predate the infection). Cell type and time point are not known. The CDR3 runs from the conserved cysteine through the conserved F or W. The D gene is left open where the match is weak. Size is omitted from some rows. Given values are once, few, many or a class for expanded clones.

V gene: TRBV7-9; D gene: TRBD1; J gene: TRBJ2-5; clone size: few; CDR3 DNA: TGTGCCAGCAGCTTAGGGCCGGGACAGGGGTTGGAGACCCAGTACTTC; CDR3 protein: CASSLGPGQGLETQYF
V gene: TRBV7-2; D gene: TRBD1; J gene: TRBJ2-1; clone size: once; CDR3 DNA: TGTGCCAGCAGCATAGACAGGGGTTCCTACAATGAGCAGTTCTTC; CDR3 protein: CASSIDRGSYNEQFF
V gene: TRBV5-6; D gene: TRBD2; J gene: TRBJ2-3; clone size: -; CDR3 DNA: TGTGCCAGCAGCTTGTCTGGAAGCGGGGACACAGATACGCAGTATTTT; CDR3 protein: CASSLSGSGDTDTQYF
V gene: TRBV2; D gene: TRBD2; J gene: TRBJ2-3; clone size: -; CDR3 DNA: TGTGCCAGTTCGACTAGCGGATTCACAGATACGCAGTATTTT; CDR3 protein: CASSTSGFTDTQYF
V gene: TRBV12-5; D gene: -; J gene: TRBJ2-5; clone size: few; CDR3 DNA: TGTGCTAGTGGTTTGGGATCAGGAGCACGTGGGGAGACCCAGTACTTC; CDR3 protein: CASGLGSGARGETQYF
V gene: TRBV2; D gene: TRBD1; J gene: TRBJ1-2; clone size: many; CDR3 DNA: TGTGCCAGCAGGGACAGGGGGCCTGGCTACACCTTC; CDR3 protein: CASRDRGPGYTF
V gene: TRBV20-1; D gene: -; J gene: TRBJ2-5; clone size: few; CDR3 DNA: TGCAGTGCTAGCAACGGGGGAGAGACCCAGTACTTC; CDR3 protein: CSASNGGETQYF
V gene: TRBV27; D gene: -; J gene: TRBJ2-5; clone size: few; CDR3 DNA: TGTGCCAGCTCACCGAGGCAGTACCAAGAGACCCAGTACTTC; CDR3 protein: CASSPRQYQETQYF
V gene: TRBV7-2; D gene: -; J gene: TRBJ2-7; clone size: few; CDR3 DNA: TGTGCCAGCAGCTATGGGCCACCGAGCTCCTACGAGCAGTACTTC; CDR3 protein: CASSYGPPSSYEQYF
V gene: TRBV4-3; D gene: TRBD2; J gene: TRBJ2-1; clone size: -; CDR3 DNA: TGCGCCAGCAGCCAAGCGGGAGGCGTGGATGAGCAGTTCTTC; CDR3 protein: CASSQAGGVDEQFF
V gene: TRBV29-1; D gene: -; J gene: TRBJ2-7; clone size: few; CDR3 DNA: TGCAGCGTTGAAGGCGTATCTCCGGGGGAGCAGTACTTC; CDR3 protein: CSVEGVSPGEQYF
V gene: TRBV2; D gene: TRBD2; J gene: TRBJ2-5; clone size: few; CDR3 DNA: TGTGCCAGCAGCGGTTGGACTAGCGGGTACCAAGAGACCCAGTACTTC; CDR3 protein: CASSGWTSGYQETQYF
V gene: TRBV4-2; D gene: -; J gene: TRBJ1-5; clone size: few; CDR3 DNA: TGTGCCAGCAGCCTGGACAGTTCTAGCAATCAGCCCCAGCATTTT; CDR3 protein: CASSLDSSSNQPQHF
V gene: TRBV20-1; D gene: TRBD2; J gene: TRBJ2-1; clone size: -; CDR3 DNA: TGCAGTGCTAGACTAGCGGGGCCCAAATACAATGAGCAGTTCTTC; CDR3 protein: CSARLAGPKYNEQFF
V gene: TRBV7-9; D gene: TRBD1; J gene: TRBJ2-5; clone size: -; CDR3 DNA: TGTGCCAGCAGCTTCGACAGGGCCCAAGAGACCCAGTACTTC; CDR3 protein: CASSFDRAQETQYF
V gene: TRBV6-6; D gene: -; J gene: TRBJ2-6; clone size: few; CDR3 DNA: TGTGCCACCTGGGGGGTTTCCTCTGGGGCCAACGTCCTGACTTTC; CDR3 protein: CATWGVSSGANVLTF
V gene: TRBV12-3/TRBV12-4; D gene: -; J gene: TRBJ1-5; clone size: -; CDR3 DNA: TGTGCCAGCAGTCCCGCAGGCGGCCAGCCCCAGCATTTT; CDR3 protein: CASSPAGGQPQHF
V gene: TRBV5-6; D gene: -; J gene: TRBJ2-3; clone size: -; CDR3 DNA: TGTGCCAGCAGCCGCAGGGTCCTCACAGATACGCAGTATTTT; CDR3 protein: CASSRRVLTDTQYF
V gene: TRBV12-3/TRBV12-4; D gene: -; J gene: TRBJ1-5; clone size: -; CDR3 DNA: TGTGCCAGCAGTTTCGGGCGGTTAGGGCAGCCCCAGCATTTT; CDR3 protein: CASSFGRLGQPQHF